The 24 T cell receptor beta chains below all came from one sample that was sequenced in a study of cytomegalovirus exposure and HLA in healthy donors. Vbeta (60) and Jbeta (13) primers were used in the PCR. Generated by immunoSEQ multiplex PCR, the TCRdb table keeps only in-frame clones and is missing some. The sample has roughly 190,000 clones; 81% are singletons. The material sequenced was PBMCs. These receptors all come from a man younger than 30 in good health and CMV-seronegative.

This clone was observed a few times. The chain recombines TRBV25-1 with TRBJ2-1; TRBD2 matches 8 bases. CDR3 length: 15 amino acids. V lost 4 bases to trimming and J lost 9 bases; unmatched junction nucleotides: 11. CDR1 MGHDK and CDR2 SYGVNS come from the germline V gene. The CDR3 DNA reads TGTGCCAGCAGTGTCCTTAGCGGGGTAGGGGCTGAGCAGTTCTTC. It specifies CASSVLSGVGAEQFF.

This clone was found a few times. The chain employs TRBV4-1 and TRBJ1-1, with a weak D call TRBD1 (6 bases). The CDR3 consists of 14 residues. V lost 4 bases and J 0 bases, leaving 9 bases between the germline ends. Germline V gene lookup returns CDR1 MGHRA and CDR2 YSYEKL. The CDR3 is CASSRTGMNTEAFF. Written as DNA, the CDR3 is TGCGCCAGCAGCCGAACAGGGATGAACACTGAAGCTTTCTTT.

The chain uses TRBV9 and TRBJ2-5; TRBD1 matches 10 bases. J lost 2 bases, V lost 5 bases, and 6 bases had no gene match. The CDR3 spans 15 residues. The germline CDR1 and CDR2 sequences are SGDLS and YYNGEE. The CDR3 DNA sequence: TGTGCCAGCAGTTACGACAGGGGGCCTCAAGAGACCCAGTACTTC. It specifies CASSYDRGPQETQYF.

J is TRBJ1-6 and V is TRBV9, with D tentatively TRBD1 (5 bases). The germline gives CDR1 SGDLS, CDR2 YYNGEE. CDR3 length equals 16 residues. Deletions cut 3 bases from V and 0 bases from J, with 10 bases between. The CDR3 loop reads CASSERQSSYNSPLHF. The CDR3 coding sequence is TGTGCCAGCAGCGAACGACAGAGCTCCTATAATTCACCCCTCCACTTT. The variable domain in full, with the rest retrieved from reference TRBV9 and TRBJ1-6, is DSGVTQTPKHLITATGQRVTLRCSPRSGDLSVYWYQQSLDQGLQFLIQYYNGEERAKGNILERFSAQQFPDLHSELNLSSLELGDSALYFCASSERQSSYNSPLHFGNGTRLTVT.

This chain connects TRBV15 to TRBJ1-3; D gene uncertain. This CDR3 contains 16 residues. CDR1 and CDR2 from the germline V gene are LNHNV and YYDKDF (reference sequence). Trimming removed 0 bases at V and 0 bases at J, with 9 bases between. The CDR3 DNA reads as TGTGCCACCAGCAGAGATGTGGGCTTCTCTGGAAACACCATATATTTT. It encodes CATSRDVGFSGNTIYF.

This clone was detected only once. The chain joins TRBV19 to TRBJ2-1; D possibly corresponds to TRBD1 (6 bases). CDR1 and CDR2 from the germline V gene are LNHDA and SQIVND (reference sequence). This CDR3 is built from 16 residues. Trimming shortened V by 3 bases and J by 4 bases, and 16 bases separated the two germline ends. The CDR3 DNA is TGTGCCAGTAGTATCCCAAGGACAGAAATATACAATGAGCAGTTCTTC. This sequence encodes CASSIPRTEIYNEQFF.

The genes are TRBV15 and TRBJ2-1, with 8 bases fitting TRBD2. The CDR3 has 17 residues. J was trimmed by 6 bases and V by 2 bases; bases with no gene match: 12. The germline V gene has CDR1 LNHNV and CDR2 YYDKDF (reference sequence). The CDR3 sequence is CATSRHKGTRFGNEQFF. CDR3 coding DNA: TGTGCCACCAGCAGACATAAAGGGACTAGGTTTGGCAATGAGCAGTTCTTC.

The chain employs TRBV5-1 and TRBJ2-7; the match to TRBD2 covers 7 bases. Germline values: CDR1 SGHRS, CDR2 YFSETQ. V trimming: 10 bases; J trimming: 2 bases; junction bases outside the gene matches: 9. The CDR3 has 13 residues. The CDR3, as DNA: TGCGCCGCCGTGGCTAGCGGTCCCTACGAGCAGTACTTC. This codes for CAAVASGPYEQYF.

The J gene is TRBJ2-7, the V gene TRBV27; a weak D match, TRBD1 (6 bases). The CDR3 has 17 amino acids. The germline V gene encodes CDR1 MNHEY and CDR2 SMNVEV (reference sequence). Trimming took 5 bases from V and 2 from J, leaving 22 bases between them. CDR3 sequence: CASSTPYGRTDAYEQYF. CDR3 bases: TGTGCCAGCAGTACTCCCTACGGGCGGACAGACGCCTACGAGCAGTACTTC.

The chain combines TRBV28 with TRBJ2-5; 9 bases match TRBD2. Per germline, CDR1 MDHEN and CDR2 SYDVKM. The J segment lost 3 bases and the V segment lost 6 bases, leaving 8 bases of the junction unmatched. This CDR3 spans 15 amino acids. CDR3 amino acids: CASSSLSGSKETQYF. The CDR3 region has the DNA TGTGCCAGCAGCTCCCTTAGCGGGAGTAAAGAGACCCAGTACTTC.

V gene TRBV19 combines with J gene TRBJ2-7, with TRBD1 matching 10 bases. The CDR3 covers 15 residues. Trimming at V came to 3 bases and at J to 5 bases, leaving 7 bases not matched to a gene. CDR1 is LNHDA and CDR2 is SQIVND in the germline V gene (reference sequence). The CDR3 bases are TGTGCCAGTAGTATCCGGGACAGGGGAGTTGACGAGCAGTACTTC. The encoded protein is CASSIRDRGVDEQYF.

Only one count was recorded for this clone. This chain links TRBV5-1 with TRBJ2-2; D remains ambiguous. There are 16 residues in the CDR3. Germline V gene sequence: CDR1 SGHRS, CDR2 YFSETQ. Trimming stripped 7 bases from V and 5 bases from J, with 21 bases between. The CDR3 here is CASERTANIGTGELFF. The CDR3 nucleotides read TGCGCCAGCGAAAGAACCGCGAACATCGGGACCGGGGAGCTGTTTTTT. Full variable domain (missing parts from reference TRBV5-1 and TRBJ2-2): KAGVTQTPRYLIKTRGQQVTLSCSPISGHRSVSWYQQTPGQGLQFLFEYFSETQRNKGNFPGRFSGRQFSNSRSEMNVSTLELGDSALYLCASERTANIGTGELFFGEGSRLTVL.

The chain combines TRBV4-3 with TRBJ2-5; maybe TRBD2 (6 bases). The J call may not be correct, given that the DNA end is closer to TRBJ2-7. Germline CDR1 reads LGHNA; CDR2 reads YSLEER. This CDR3 region has 15 residues. For the CDR3, the DNA is TGCGCCAGCAGCCAAGATTTGGGAGGCTCCTACGAGCAGTACTTC. This translates into CASSQDLGGSYEQYF.

The rearrangement uses TRBV27 and TRBJ2-5; 12 bases are a match to TRBD1. The CDR3 extends over 17 amino acids. J gave up 4 bases and V 2 bases, and 8 bases lay outside the gene matches. Looked up from germline, CDR1 is MNHEY and CDR2 is SMNVEV (reference sequence). CDR3: CASSLNSRDRGPETQYF. CDR3 sequence (DNA): TGTGCCAGCAGTTTAAACAGCCGGGACAGGGGGCCAGAGACCCAGTACTTC.

The chain recombines TRBV7-2 with TRBJ2-5; D is unclear. CDR1 is SGHTA and CDR2 is FQGNSA in the germline V gene. V was pared by 8 bases and J by 1 base, with 14 bases between. The length of the CDR3 is 14 residues. For the CDR3, the DNA is TGTGCCAGCGTCAATGTTAGTTTCCAAGAGACCCAGTACTTC. Encoded protein: CASVNVSFQETQYF.

The rearrangement links TRBV2 to TRBJ1-2, with TRBD1 identical over 7 bases. The CDR3 runs 14 residues. Germline trimming cut 8 bases from V and 8 bases from J; bases unmatched to any gene: 14. Germline values: CDR1 SNHLY, CDR2 FYNNEI. The DNA for the CDR3 is TGTGCCAGCGGACTTGTTCAGGGGGTCCCGGGCTACACCTTC. Protein product: CASGLVQGVPGYTF.

The chain joins TRBV4-3 to TRBJ2-4, with 9 bases lining up with TRBD2. This CDR3 spans 14 amino acids. Germline CDR1 LGHNA, CDR2 YSLEER. V gave up 8 bases and J gave up 8 bases; unmatched junction bases: 10. The CDR3 loop is CASGSSREGYIQYF. The CDR3 bases are TGCGCCAGCGGATCTTCGCGGGAGGGCTACATTCAGTACTTC.

This rearrangement joins TRBV18 to TRBJ1-1; no definite D call. V lost 3 bases, J lost 1 base, and 18 bases lay in between. Germline loops: CDR1 KGHSH, CDR2 LQKENI. The CDR3 is made up of 17 amino acids. CDR3 residues: CASSPSSGSQENTEAFF. DNA of the CDR3: TGTGCCAGCTCACCCTCTTCGGGATCTCAGGAGAACACTGAAGCTTTCTTT.

The chain carries TRBV2 and TRBJ1-5; 7 bases fit TRBD1. Germline-derived CDR1 and CDR2 are SNHLY and FYNNEI. The length of the CDR3 is 14 residues. J lost 3 bases, V lost 10 bases, and 9 bases had no gene match. This CDR3 is CATQGGQVNQPQHF. The CDR3 DNA reads TGTGCCACCCAAGGGGGCCAGGTCAATCAGCCCCAGCATTTT.

This chain links TRBV15 with TRBJ2-3, with a weak D call TRBD2 (6 bases). V shed 1 base and J shed 6 bases, with 8 bases lying between them. The CDR3 contains 13 residues. Per germline, CDR1 LNHNV and CDR2 YYDKDF (reference sequence). The CDR3 region is CATSRGGEDTQYF. CDR3 nucleotide sequence: TGTGCCACCAGCAGAGGGGGGGAGGATACGCAGTATTTT.

A note on this clone: The sample has other DNA sequences that encode this CDR3 too. In DNA form, the CDR3 reads TGTGCCAGCAGCTTAGTCCTTCCTTTATCCTACAATGAGCAGTTCTTC. This codes for CASSLVLPLSYNEQFF. This chain links TRBV7-8 with TRBJ2-1, with D hard to call. The CDR3 is 16 residues long. CDR1 and CDR2 (germline): SGHVS, FQNEAQ. The ends were cut back, 1 base at V and 1 base at J, with 11 bases in the middle.

The rearrangement joins TRBV2 to TRBJ1-1; the D gene is possibly TRBD1 (6 bases). The germline V gene has CDR1 SNHLY and CDR2 FYNNEI. V was trimmed by 6 bases and J by 7 bases, leaving 12 bases between them. CDR3 size: 12 residues. The CDR3 DNA reads as TGTGCCAGCAGGGACAGAGGACTTGAAGCTTTCTTT. This codes for CASRDRGLEAFF. Full variable domain (rest looked up from reference TRBV2 and TRBJ1-1): EPEVTQTPSHQVTQMGQEVILRCVPISNHLYFYWYRQILGQKVEFLVSFYNNEISEKSEIFDDQFSVERPDGSNFTLKIRSTKLEDSAMYFCASRDRGLEAFFGQGTRLTVV.

The gene calls are TRBV14 and TRBJ2-5; TRBD2 matches at 8 bases. The germline V gene encodes CDR1 SGHDN and CDR2 FVKESK. V lost 3 bases to trimming and J lost 4 bases; unmatched junction nucleotides: 16. The CDR3 loop spans 18 amino acids. The CDR3 DNA reads as TGTGCCAGCAGCCACCTAGTAGGACGCGGGAGGACTGGAGAGACCCAGTACTTC. Protein sequence: CASSHLVGRGRTGETQYF.

The chain carries TRBV10-3 and TRBJ2-7; a weak D match, TRBD1 (6 bases). The CDR3 covers 13 residues. V was trimmed by 6 bases and J by 4 bases, leaving 13 bases between them. Germline V gives CDR1 ENHRY, CDR2 SYGVKD. The CDR3 is CAISYQGIYEQYF. DNA of the CDR3: TGTGCCATCAGCTACCAGGGGATTTACGAGCAGTACTTC.